These T cell receptor beta chains were read from a single sample in a study of OX40 agonist ivuxolimab in advanced cancers. Produced via immunoSEQ multiplex PCR; TCRdb's table is partial and in-frame only. The sample consists of 43,000 or so clones, approximately 90% of them appearing once. Sequencing used CD4+ or CD8+ T cells sorted from blood, obtained in a trial of the OX40 agonist ivuxolimab. Source of these receptors: an adult with an advanced solid tumor such as melanoma, head and neck, liver or kidney cancer. Each CDR3 is given with its conserved first and last residue. D genes are given only for firm matches. The size entry is marked missing in some rows and otherwise reads once, few, many or a size class.

len,d_gene,j_gene,v_gene,abundance,CDR3aa,CDR3nt
14,-,TRBJ2-7,TRBV19,-,CASSILADSGEQYF,TGTGCCAGTAGTATTTTGGCAGACTCCGGCGAGCAGTACTTC
14,-,TRBJ2-7,TRBV6-4,-,CASRLAPFSYEQYF,TGTGCCAGCAGACTAGCCCCCTTCTCCTACGAGCAGTACTTC
11,-,TRBJ2-3,TRBV28,-,CASSQGQATDF,TGTGCCAGCAGTCAAGGGCAGGCCACCGATTTT
15,TRBD1,TRBJ2-7,TRBV6-5,-,CASSYLRTGLDKQYF,TGTGCCAGCAGTTACCTCAGGACAGGTCTGGATAAGCAGTACTTC
12,-,TRBJ1-1,TRBV30,-,CAWSVWGPEAFF,TGTGCCTGGAGTGTGTGGGGGCCCGAAGCTTTCTTT
15,-,TRBJ1-5,TRBV6-6,-,CASSYRGAIGQPQHF,TGTGCCAGCAGTTACCGAGGCGCCATCGGTCAGCCCCAGCATTTT
13,-,TRBJ2-6,TRBV7-9,once,CASSTSGANVLTF,TGTGCCAGCAGCACATCTGGGGCCAACGTCCTGACTTTC
13,-,TRBJ1-4,TRBV10-3,-,CAISEIGNEKLFF,TGTGCCATCAGTGAAATTGGGAATGAAAAACTGTTTTTT
15,TRBD2,TRBJ2-7,TRBV19,few,CASSIRLAGRYEQYF,TGTGCCAGTAGTATCAGACTAGCGGGGAGGTACGAGCAGTACTTC
15,TRBD2,TRBJ2-5,TRBV6-1,-,CASSDLAGGQETQYF,TGTGCCAGCAGTGACCTAGCGGGAGGGCAAGAGACCCAGTACTTC
13,-,TRBJ2-7,TRBV9,-,CASSVGLAGEQYF,TGTGCCAGCAGCGTAGGGTTAGCAGGCGAGCAGTACTTC
12,-,TRBJ2-1,TRBV5-1,-,CASKGLVNEQFF,TGCGCCAGCAAGGGCCTAGTAAATGAGCAGTTCTTC
14,TRBD1,TRBJ1-1,TRBV5-1,-,CASSWGQGFTEAFF,TGCGCCAGCAGCTGGGGACAGGGGTTCACTGAAGCTTTCTTT
13,-,TRBJ2-1,TRBV19,-,CASSQDRYNEQFF,TGTGCCAGTAGCCAAGACAGGTACAATGAGCAGTTCTTC
12,-,TRBJ1-2,TRBV19,few,CASSPQGGGYTF,TGTGCCAGTAGTCCACAGGGCGGCGGCTACACCTTC
13,TRBD2,TRBJ2-7,TRBV19,-,CASSSGGRGEQYF,TGTGCCAGTAGTAGTGGCGGGAGGGGTGAGCAGTACTTC
11,-,TRBJ1-1,TRBV7-7,once,CASSCYTEAFF,TGTGCTAGCAGCTGTTACACTGAAGCTTTCTTT
13,-,TRBJ2-7,TRBV6-1,few,CASTPGEAYEQYF,TGTGCCAGCACGCCAGGGGAAGCCTACGAGCAGTACTTC
17,TRBD1,TRBJ2-7,TRBV25-1,-,CASSRGWGQGVAYEQYF,TGTGCCAGCAGTCGGGGGTGGGGACAGGGGGTCGCCTACGAGCAGTACTTC
11,-,TRBJ2-3,TRBV19,-,CASSITDTQYF,TGTGCCAGTAGTATCACAGATACGCAGTATTTT
18,-,TRBJ1-1,TRBV28,-,CASSSPTGSLTMNTEAFF,TGTGCCAGCAGTTCCCCAACAGGGAGTTTAACTATGAACACTGAAGCTTTCTTT
15,-,TRBJ1-2,TRBV4-1,once,CASSQDPTGLGGYTF,TGCGCCAGCAGCCAAGATCCTACAGGGCTCGGGGGCTACACCTTC
14,-,TRBJ1-5,TRBV19,-,CASSIQVSNQPQHF,TGTGCCAGTAGTATTCAAGTTAGCAATCAGCCCCAGCATTTT
15,TRBD2,TRBJ2-7,TRBV19,-,CASSITLAGAYEQYF,TGTGCCAGTAGTATAACACTAGCGGGAGCCTACGAGCAGTACTTC
13,-,TRBJ1-5,TRBV28,few,CASSPQRNQPQHF,TGTGCCAGCAGTCCCCAAAGGAATCAGCCCCAGCATTTT
16,TRBD1,TRBJ1-1,TRBV10-3,-,CAISGTGKIMNTEAFF,TGTGCCATCAGTGGGACAGGGAAGATCATGAACACTGAAGCTTTCTTT
15,-,TRBJ2-2,TRBV5-5,-,CASSFGGGNTGELFF,TGTGCCAGCAGCTTCGGCGGAGGTAACACCGGGGAGCTGTTTTTT
15,-,TRBJ2-7,TRBV6-5,-,CASSYQLPSDYEQYF,TGTGCCAGCAGTTACCAATTACCCTCGGACTACGAGCAGTACTTC
14,-,TRBJ2-7,TRBV27,once,CASSLSRTNYEQYF,TGTGCCAGCAGTTTATCCCGGACTAACTACGAGCAGTACTTC
17,TRBD2,TRBJ2-2,TRBV10-3,-,CATSGTSGRPNTGELFF,TGTGCCACTAGTGGGACTAGCGGGAGACCGAACACCGGGGAGCTGTTTTTT
12,-,TRBJ1-1,TRBV6-1,-,CASRGRNTEAFF,TGTGCCAGCAGAGGGCGAAACACTGAAGCTTTCTTT
13,-,TRBJ1-1,TRBV5-1,-,CASRRDGSTEAFF,TGCGCCAGCCGCAGGGATGGTAGCACTGAAGCTTTCTTT
15,-,TRBJ1-3,TRBV5-6,-,CASSLGRLAGNTIYF,TGTGCCAGCAGCTTGGGGCGCCTGGCTGGAAACACCATATATTTT
15,TRBD2,TRBJ2-1,TRBV29-1,-,CSVEGTSGRSNEQFF,TGCAGCGTTGAAGGGACTAGCGGGAGGAGCAATGAGCAGTTCTTC
14,-,TRBJ2-1,TRBV10-3,-,CAISDRQTRNEQFF,TGTGCCATCAGTGATCGGCAGACCCGCAATGAGCAGTTCTTC
16,TRBD2,TRBJ2-1,TRBV5-1,-,CASSTSGGSSYNEQFF,TGCGCCAGCAGTACTAGCGGGGGAAGCTCCTACAATGAGCAGTTCTTC
15,-,TRBJ1-3,TRBV2,few,CASSELGGPGNTIYF,TGTGCCAGCAGTGAACTGGGGGGCCCTGGAAACACCATATATTTT
14,TRBD1,TRBJ1-6,TRBV7-8,-,CASSSGTGNSPLHF,TGTGCCAGCAGCTCCGGGACAGGGAATTCACCCCTCCACTTT
19,-,TRBJ2-1,TRBV4-1,-,CASSQDYTKSIGANNEQFF,TGCGCCAGCAGCCAGGATTACACCAAATCCATTGGGGCGAACAATGAGCAGTTCTTC
13,-,TRBJ2-2,TRBV6-1,once,CAGADQNTGELFF,TGTGCCGGGGCGGACCAGAACACCGGGGAGCTGTTTTTT
16,-,TRBJ2-3,TRBV10-3,-,CAISENGREGRDTQYF,TGTGCCATCAGTGAGAATGGGCGGGAAGGGAGAGATACGCAGTATTTT
14,-,TRBJ2-3,TRBV27,-,CASSLYGSADTQYF,TGTGCCAGCAGTTTATATGGGAGCGCAGATACGCAGTATTTT
13,-,TRBJ2-3,TRBV7-3,-,CASSFQPADTQYF,TGTGCCAGCAGCTTCCAACCCGCAGATACGCAGTATTTT
17,-,TRBJ1-1,TRBV28,-,CASSLPGSNWAGTEAFF,TGTGCCAGCAGTTTGCCGGGATCGAATTGGGCGGGCACTGAAGCTTTCTTT
16,TRBD1,TRBJ2-7,TRBV27,-,CASRTRDRGISYEQYF,TGTGCCAGCAGAACGAGAGACAGGGGGATCTCCTACGAGCAGTACTTC
16,TRBD2,TRBJ2-5,TRBV30,-,CAWTPGLAGRQETQYF,TGTGCCTGGACCCCCGGACTAGCGGGACGCCAAGAGACCCAGTACTTC
16,TRBD1,TRBJ2-7,TRBV5-1,-,CASSLTTGQGAREQYF,TGCGCCAGCAGCTTGACTACGGGACAGGGGGCGCGTGAGCAGTACTTC
13,-,TRBJ1-1,TRBV10-3,-,CAISAGMNTEAFF,TGTGCCATCAGTGCAGGGATGAACACTGAAGCTTTCTTT
15,-,TRBJ2-7,TRBV6-6,once,CASRRIDSTSYEQYF,TGTGCCAGCAGACGTATTGACAGCACTTCCTACGAGCAGTACTTC
16,TRBD2,TRBJ2-5,TRBV9,-,CASSPHLAGGGETQYF,TGTGCCAGCAGCCCTCATCTAGCGGGTGGGGGAGAGACCCAGTACTTC
16,TRBD2,TRBJ2-5,TRBV28,-,CASSEGLAGERGTQYF,TGTGCCAGCAGCGAGGGACTAGCGGGAGAAAGGGGGACCCAGTACTTC